This T cell receptor beta chain comes out of a study of beta chain features in type 1 diabetes. Background on the study: Over all samples combined, about 99,000,000 sorted cells were examined.

Of note for this clone: Its target is not known.

Germline V gene sequence: CDR1 SGDLS, CDR2 YYNGEE. The CDR3 is 15 amino acids. Trimming took 2 bases from V and 2 from J, leaving 11 bases between them. Study-level results: cDNA-based reads could over-represent cells with high TCR expression.

Expressed TCRB transcripts were sequenced, since all the RNA that had been isolated was reverse transcribed. Some clones are missing from TCRdb's copy, which holds only in-frame ones; the method was immunoSEQ multiplex PCR. The profile shows over 500,000 clones, roughly 16% of them singletons. The sequenced material came from naive CD4+ T cells from blood. The TCR sequence derives from a young man in good health. V gene TRBV9 combines with J gene TRBJ1-5; D is possibly TRBD1 (6 bases). CDR3 DNA sequence: TGTGCCAGCAGCGTGGGACAAACGGGCAATCAGCCCCAGCATTTT. Amino acids: CASSVGQTGNQPQHF. The complete variable domain, with remaining parts taken from reference TRBV9 and TRBJ1-5, reads DSGVTQTPKHLITATGQRVTLRCSPRSGDLSVYWYQQSLDQGLQFLIQYYNGEERAKGNILERFSAQQFPDLHSELNLSSLELGDSALYFCASSVGQTGNQPQHFGDGTRLSIL.